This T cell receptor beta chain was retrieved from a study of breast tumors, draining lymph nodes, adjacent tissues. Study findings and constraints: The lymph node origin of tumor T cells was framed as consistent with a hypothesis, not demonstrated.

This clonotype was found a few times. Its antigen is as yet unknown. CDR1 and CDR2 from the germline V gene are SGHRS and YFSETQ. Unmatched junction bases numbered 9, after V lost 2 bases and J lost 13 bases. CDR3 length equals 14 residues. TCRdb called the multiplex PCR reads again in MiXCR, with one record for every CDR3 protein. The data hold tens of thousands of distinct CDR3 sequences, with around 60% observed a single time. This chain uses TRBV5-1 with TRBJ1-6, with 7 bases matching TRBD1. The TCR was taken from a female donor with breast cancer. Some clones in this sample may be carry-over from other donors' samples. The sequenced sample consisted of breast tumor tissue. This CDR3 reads CASSFSGTASPLHF. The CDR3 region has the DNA TGCGCCAGCAGCTTTTCCGGGACAGCTTCCCCCCTCCACTTT.